Each of the 17 T cell receptor beta chains below was sequenced from the same sample in a study of lymphopenia after photon versus proton radiotherapy. Produced via immunoSEQ multiplex PCR; TCRdb's table is partial and in-frame only. Of 28,000 or so clones in the sample, approximately 89% were seen once. The starting material was peripheral blood, obtained from a patient treated with photon-based radiotherapy. These receptors came from a young man with gastric cancer.

A remark on this clone: Other DNA sequences in the sample encode the same CDR3. The chain links TRBV7-2 to TRBJ2-1; 8 bases agree with TRBD2. This CDR3 is built from 14 residues. Germline loops: CDR1 SGHTA, CDR2 FQGNSA. V gave up 5 bases and J gave up 9 bases; unmatched junction bases: 9. The CDR3 region has the DNA TGTGCCAGCAGCCCCGGCGGGAGGCGAGGTGAGCAGTTCTTC. This gives the protein CASSPGGRRGEQFF.

Comment on this clone: The germline gene is not matched at one end of the junction; a read error may be the cause. V and J are TRBV18 and TRBJ1-3, with a weak D call TRBD1 (6 bases). The CDR3 is made up of 15 amino acids. Germline V lookup: CDR1 KGHSH, CDR2 LQKENI. CDR3 amino acids: CASSPLWAQGSTIYF. DNA for the CDR3: TGTGCCAGCTCACCCCTATGGGCACAGGGAAGCACCATATATTTT.

This chain links TRBV28 with TRBJ2-7; D tentatively fits TRBD1 or TRBD2 (7 bases each). With 6 bases removed from V and 7 bases from J, the gap between germline ends came to 25 bases. The CDR3 runs 16 residues. Germline CDR1 MDHEN, CDR2 SYDVKM. The CDR3 loop reads CASRDRTRGPLGEQYF. CDR3 coding DNA: TGTGCCAGCAGAGACAGGACTAGGGGGCCGCTGGGAGAGCAGTACTTC.

The V and J genes are TRBV18 and TRBJ1-1; D may be TRBD1 (6 bases). Germline V gene lookup returns CDR1 KGHSH and CDR2 LQKENI. V dropped 2 bases and J dropped 0 bases, with 10 bases sitting between them. The CDR3 runs to 15 residues. CDR3 sequence reads: CASSPLTGMNTEAFF. For the CDR3, the DNA is TGTGCCAGCTCACCATTAACAGGGATGAACACTGAAGCTTTCTTT.

J is TRBJ2-5 and V is TRBV5-1; no firm D call. The CDR3 contains 14 residues. Germline V gene data show CDR1 as SGHRS and CDR2 as YFSETQ. Trimming took 6 bases from V and 1 from J, leaving 13 bases between them. CDR3 sequence reads: CASTNHASQETQYF. The CDR3 DNA is TGCGCCAGCACCAACCATGCCTCCCAAGAGACCCAGTACTTC.

The count of this clone is one. The rearrangement links TRBV19 to TRBJ1-2, with a possible D match to TRBD1 (6 bases). There are 13 residues in the CDR3. Germline V gives CDR1 LNHDA, CDR2 SQIVND (reference sequence). The V end was cut by 6 bases, the J end by 2 bases, with 10 bases between. The CDR3 nucleotides are TGTGCCAGTAGGGTAGGGGGGAACTATGGCTACACCTTC. Translation gives CASRVGGNYGYTF.

J is TRBJ2-3 and V is TRBV7-2, with 7 bases that match TRBD2. The CDR3 spans 15 residues. CDR1 is SGHTA, CDR2 FQGNSA, per germline. The V and J ends lost 5 bases and 2 bases, in that order; junction bases with no gene match: 7. In DNA form, the CDR3 reads TGTGCCAGCAGCACCCACGGGACTAACACAGATACGCAGTATTTT. Translating gives CASSTHGTNTDTQYF.

This chain uses TRBV14 with TRBJ2-7; D remains ambiguous. The germline V gene has CDR1 SGHDN and CDR2 FVKESK. The CDR3 has 16 residues. Trimming shortened V by 0 bases and J by 1 base, and 13 bases separated the two germline ends. CDR3 sequence (DNA): TGTGCCAGCAGCCAAGACGCAAGGCCCACTTCCTACGAGCAGTACTTC. The encoded protein is CASSQDARPTSYEQYF.

This clone was seen once. The chain links TRBV5-1 to TRBJ2-7; 12 bases align to TRBD1. The V segment lost 5 bases and the J segment 5 bases; nucleotides outside the gene matches: 11. The CDR3 sequence is 16 residues long. Germline CDR1 reads SGHRS; CDR2 reads YFSETQ. CDR3 loop: CASSNAPGQGADEQYF. CDR3 coding DNA: TGCGCCAGCAGTAATGCACCGGGACAGGGGGCTGACGAGCAGTACTTC.

The genes are TRBV15 and TRBJ1-1; D might be TRBD1 (6 bases). The CDR3 is 14 residues long. From germline, CDR1 is LNHNV and CDR2 YYDKDF (reference sequence). With 3 bases removed from V and 4 bases from J, the gap between germline ends came to 12 bases. The CDR3: CATSRAGAGTEAFF. CDR3 DNA: TGTGCCACCAGCAGGGCAGGGGCTGGCACTGAAGCTTTCTTT.

The chain has TRBV7-8 and TRBJ2-7; 8 bases match TRBD1. V was clipped by 4 bases and J by 5 bases; unmatched bases: 4. The CDR3 covers 13 residues. In germline, CDR1 is SGHVS, CDR2 FQNEAQ. The CDR3 bases are TGTGCCAGCAGCTCGGACAGGGCTAACGAGCAGTACTTC. This encodes CASSSDRANEQYF.

This clone came up a few times. CDR3 nucleotides: TGTGCCAGCAGTTACTCCTCGTCTAGGGATCAGCCCCAGCATTTT. It is translated as CASSYSSSRDQPQHF. The chain couples TRBV6-6 to TRBJ1-5, with D unclear. The CDR3 runs to 15 residues. Germline CDR1 reads MNHNY; CDR2 reads SVGAGI (reference sequence). The V end lost 0 bases, the J end lost 5 bases, and 11 bases lay between the germline ends.

In regard to this clone: Other DNA sequences in this sample translate to the same CDR3. This chain connects TRBV5-6 to TRBJ1-3; no firm D call. V lost 2 bases to trimming and J lost 0 bases, with 9 bases between them. The CDR3 covers 15 residues. The V gene's germline CDR1 is SGHDT and CDR2 YYEEEE. CDR3 protein: CASSFDGGSGNTIYF. The CDR3 DNA sequence: TGTGCCAGCAGCTTCGACGGAGGCTCTGGAAACACCATATATTTT.

The rearrangement uses TRBV19 and TRBJ2-3, with D perhaps matching TRBD2 (6 bases). Per germline, CDR1 LNHDA and CDR2 SQIVND (reference sequence). The V end lost 6 bases, the J end lost 4 bases, and 14 bases lay between the germline ends. This CDR3 has 14 amino acids. The CDR3 DNA sequence: TGTGCCAGTAGACCGGGAGCGGTCGCAGATACGCAGTATTTT. Amino acids: CASRPGAVADTQYF.

This clone was counted a few times. The chain joins TRBV29-1 to TRBJ2-5, with 9 bases aligning to TRBD2. Germline-derived CDR1 and CDR2 are SQVTM and ANQGSEA. Trimming took 6 bases from V and 4 from J; bases not matched to a gene: 3. The CDR3 has 12 amino acids. The CDR3 nucleotides read TGCAGCGTGGCGACTAGCGGAGAGACCCAGTACTTC. Amino acids: CSVATSGETQYF.

The J gene is TRBJ2-3, the V gene TRBV14; TRBD2 matches at 12 bases. The CDR3 extends over 18 amino acids. Germline V gene sequence: CDR1 SGHDN, CDR2 FVKESK. Trimming took 0 bases from V and 7 from J; bases not matched to a gene: 11. The CDR3, as DNA: TGTGCCAGCAGCCAAGAAGCTAGAATGGGACTAGCGGGCTATACGCAGTATTTT. Protein product: CASSQEARMGLAGYTQYF.

The V call is TRBV19, the J call TRBJ1-1, with D unclear. There are 14 residues in the CDR3. Germline CDR1 is LNHDA and CDR2 is SQIVND (reference sequence). V was clipped by 9 bases and J by 1 base, with 15 bases between them. CDR3 bases: TGTGCCAGCCATCCGGGGTGGGGGAACACTGAAGCTTTCTTT. It translates to CASHPGWGNTEAFF. Full variable domain (outside the CDR3, taken from reference TRBV19 and TRBJ1-1): DGGITQSPKYLFRKEGQNVTLSCEQNLNHDAMYWYRQDPGQGLRLIYYSQIVNDFQKGDIAEGYSVSREKKESFPLTVTSAQKNPTAFYLCASHPGWGNTEAFFGQGTRLTVV.